These 21 T cell receptor beta chains came from one sample sequenced in a study of beta chain features in type 1 diabetes. Findings and caveats of the study: Shortening that was moderate but significant affected the TCRB CDR3s of Type 1 diabetes patients in all four CD4+ subsets.

For these receptors, no antigen is known. Expressed TCRB transcripts were sequenced because the entire RNA isolate underwent reverse transcription. Here immunoSEQ multiplex PCR was the method, and the copy in TCRdb shows in-frame clones only, minus some. The table lists a few hundred thousand clones, about 12% of them singletons. Sequences were obtained from naive CD4+ T cells from blood. The receptors stem from a woman under 30 with type 1 diabetes.

This clone was recorded once. The CDR3 region is CASSVTAAGLEFF. The CDR3 nucleotides read TGTGCCAGCAGCGTAACGGCGGCGGGATTGGAGTTCTTC. The V gene is TRBV2, the J gene TRBJ2-1; tentative D call: TRBD2 (6 bases). V was shortened by 6 bases and J by 14 bases, with 20 bases between the two germline ends. The CDR3 covers 13 residues. The V gene's germline CDR1 is SNHLY and CDR2 FYNNEI.

The chain has TRBV19 and TRBJ2-7; D is possibly TRBD2 (6 bases). The germline gives CDR1 LNHDA, CDR2 SQIVND (reference sequence). The CDR3 is 14 residues long. Trimming shortened V by 5 bases and J by 1 base, and 12 bases separated the two germline ends. The CDR3 bases are TGTGCCAGTAGTCGGGACTCCCGGTCCTACGAGCAGTACTTC. Translation: CASSRDSRSYEQYF.

This clone appeared a few times. At the DNA level, this CDR3 is encoded by other sequences in the same sample as well. The gene calls are TRBV9 and TRBJ2-7; TRBD1 might be the D (5 bases). CDR3 size: 14 residues. From germline, CDR1 is SGDLS and CDR2 YYNGEE. V was pared by 1 base and J by 3 bases, with 11 bases between. This chain's CDR3 is CASSVRGSSYEQYF. As DNA, the CDR3 is TGTGCCAGCAGCGTAAGGGGTAGCAGCTACGAGCAGTACTTC.

This clone was observed a few times. The rearrangement uses TRBV19 and TRBJ1-5; 9 bases align to TRBD1. The germline V gene has CDR1 LNHDA and CDR2 SQIVND (reference sequence). CDR3 length equals 14 residues. After removal of 5 bases from V and 6 bases from J, the junction contained 5 bases not matched to a gene. CDR3 bases: TGTGCCAGTAGTCCGGGGACAGGGTTTCAGCCCCAGCATTTT. Translating gives CASSPGTGFQPQHF. The full variable domain, in which reference TRBV19 and TRBJ1-5 provide the parts outside the CDR3, is DGGITQSPKYLFRKEGQNVTLSCEQNLNHDAMYWYRQDPGQGLRLIYYSQIVNDFQKGDIAEGYSVSREKKESFPLTVTSAQKNPTAFYLCASSPGTGFQPQHFGDGTRLSIL.

This clone has only a few counts. CDR3: CASSSPDRGPYEQYF. CDR3 in DNA: TGTGCCAGCAGCTCCCCGGACAGGGGGCCCTACGAGCAGTACTTC. The J gene is TRBJ2-7, the V gene TRBV7-2, with TRBD1 matching 11 bases. CDR1 and CDR2 (germline): SGHTA, FQGNSA. The CDR3 is 15 amino acids. The ends lost 4 bases at V and 2 bases at J; junction bases unmatched: 4.

The rearrangement links TRBV6-6 to TRBJ2-7; TRBD2 matches at 11 bases. V lost 4 bases to trimming and J lost 2 bases; unmatched junction nucleotides: 4. The length of the CDR3 is 15 residues. Germline V gives CDR1 MNHNY, CDR2 SVGAGI (reference sequence). CDR3 nucleotide sequence: TGTGCCAGCAGTTCAACTAGCGGGAGCCCCTACGAGCAGTACTTC. Protein: CASSSTSGSPYEQYF.

This clone was detected a few times. The rearrangement uses TRBV7-9 and TRBJ1-2, with TRBD1 identical over 7 bases. Germline CDR1 reads SEHNR; CDR2 reads FQNEAQ (reference sequence). The trim removed 5 bases at V and 7 bases at J, leaving 13 bases unmatched. The CDR3 has 15 amino acids. The CDR3 sequence: CASSPPSTDRVGYTF. CDR3 nucleotides: TGTGCCAGCAGCCCCCCGTCTACCGACAGGGTTGGCTACACCTTC.

A word on this clone: The sample contains more than one DNA sequence encoding this CDR3. V gene TRBV20-1 combines with J gene TRBJ1-2; 8 bases are shared with TRBD1. CDR1 and CDR2 from the germline V gene are DFQATT and SNEGSKA (reference sequence). With 5 bases clipped from V and 8 bases from J, the junction kept 4 bases outside the gene matches. This CDR3 is 11 amino acids long. The CDR3 loop reads CSAPTGGGYTF. The CDR3 bases are TGCAGTGCTCCCACAGGGGGAGGCTACACCTTC.

This CDR3 reads CASSLVASGRYNEQFF. CDR3 DNA sequence: TGCGCCAGCAGCTTGGTAGCCAGCGGGAGGTACAATGAGCAGTTCTTC. The chain is built from TRBV5-1 and TRBJ2-1; 9 bases agree with TRBD2. J lost 4 bases, V lost 0 bases, and 5 bases had no gene match. From germline, CDR1 is SGHRS and CDR2 YFSETQ. This CDR3 has 16 amino acids.

The V gene is TRBV10-3, the J gene TRBJ2-5; TRBD2 matches 8 bases. V was clipped by 9 bases and J by 1 base; unmatched bases: 1. This CDR3 comprises 12 residues. From germline, CDR1 is ENHRY and CDR2 SYGVKD. The CDR3 bases are TGTGCCATTGGACTAGCCCAAGAGACCCAGTACTTC. As protein: CAIGLAQETQYF.

This clone turned up a few times. The chain joins TRBV10-3 to TRBJ2-7, with TRBD1 matching over 7 bases. The V and J ends lost 2 bases and 3 bases, in that order; junction bases with no gene match: 7. CDR1 and CDR2 (germline): ENHRY, SYGVKD. The CDR3 loop spans 15 amino acids. This chain's CDR3 is CAISERPGQNYEQYF. CDR3 sequence (DNA): TGTGCCATCAGTGAGCGTCCGGGACAGAACTACGAGCAGTACTTC.

This clone was counted a few times. V is TRBV5-4 and J is TRBJ1-2, with TRBD1 identical over 12 bases. J was trimmed by 8 bases and V by 4 bases; bases with no gene match: 9. CDR3 length equals 15 residues. CDR1 is SGHNT, CDR2 YYREEE, per germline (reference sequence). The CDR3 coding sequence is TGTGCCAGCAGCCTAAGGGACAGGGGGCCACGGGGCTACACCTTC. It translates to CASSLRDRGPRGYTF.

V is TRBV7-2 and J is TRBJ2-6, with D uncertain. Germline assignment: CDR1 SGHTA and CDR2 FQGNSA. V was cut by 4 bases and J by 6 bases, with 4 bases left in between. This CDR3 contains 12 residues. DNA of the CDR3: TGTGCCAGCAGCTCATCGGCCAACGTCCTGACTTTC. This gives the protein CASSSSANVLTF. The full variable domain, completed using reference TRBV7-2 and TRBJ2-6, is GAGVSQSPSNKVTEKGKDVELRCDPISGHTALYWYRQSLGQGLEFLIYFQGNSAPDKSGLPSDRFSAERTGGSVSTLTIQRTQQEDSAVYLCASSSSANVLTFGAGSRLTVL.

This clone has only a few counts. The chain couples TRBV28 to TRBJ2-2; TRBD2 matches at 8 bases. Germline CDR1 MDHEN, CDR2 SYDVKM. The ends lost 7 bases at V and 5 bases at J; junction bases unmatched: 6. This CDR3 has 14 amino acids. The CDR3 region has the DNA TGTGCCAGCACCCCGGGACTAGTGACCGGGGAGCTGTTTTTT. Translation: CASTPGLVTGELFF.

This clone was counted only a few times. This chain joins TRBV19 and TRBJ2-1, with D possibly TRBD2 on 5 matching bases. V shed 8 bases and J shed 2 bases, with 10 bases lying between them. The germline CDR1 and CDR2 sequences are LNHDA and SQIVND (reference sequence). The CDR3 is 13 residues long. The CDR3 DNA is TGTGCCAGTGAGGGTGGCACCTACAATGAGCAGTTCTTC. It encodes CASEGGTYNEQFF.

The chain is built from TRBV7-2 and TRBJ2-5, with a weak D call TRBD2 (6 bases). The V end lost 3 bases, the J end lost 3 bases, and 20 bases lay between the germline ends. Germline V lookup: CDR1 SGHTA, CDR2 FQGNSA. The CDR3 covers 17 residues. The CDR3 region has the DNA TGTGCCAGCAGCTTTCCGATAGCTAGCGTCCCTAAAGAGACCCAGTACTTC. Its protein product is CASSFPIASVPKETQYF.

The chain joins TRBV5-1 to TRBJ2-1, with TRBD2 matching 10 bases. The CDR3 is made up of 16 amino acids. Germline CDR1 is SGHRS and CDR2 is YFSETQ. The trim removed 4 bases at V and 4 bases at J, leaving 8 bases unmatched. CDR3 in DNA: TGCGCCAGCAGCAGGCTAGCGGGAGTAGGTTACAATGAGCAGTTCTTC. The encoded protein is CASSRLAGVGYNEQFF.

The V and J genes are TRBV19 and TRBJ2-1; TRBD1 aligns across 8 bases. CDR3 length equals 15 residues. Per germline, CDR1 LNHDA and CDR2 SQIVND (reference sequence). V gave up 5 bases and J gave up 11 bases; unmatched junction bases: 14. The CDR3 protein is CASSLRTGNPRQQFF. The CDR3 region has the DNA TGTGCCAGTAGTCTTCGGACAGGGAACCCCCGACAGCAGTTCTTC. The entire variable domain, with the rest obtained from reference TRBV19 and TRBJ2-1, is as follows: DGGITQSPKYLFRKEGQNVTLSCEQNLNHDAMYWYRQDPGQGLRLIYYSQIVNDFQKGDIAEGYSVSREKKESFPLTVTSAQKNPTAFYLCASSLRTGNPRQQFFGPGTRLTVL.

The rearrangement joins TRBV4-3 to TRBJ2-7, with D perhaps TRBD1 (6 bases). The germline V gene encodes CDR1 LGHNA and CDR2 YSLEER. The V gene lost 1 base and the J gene lost 2 bases, with 12 bases spanning the gap. The CDR3 is made up of 15 amino acids. The CDR3 spells CASSQVGTRAYEQYF. The CDR3 DNA follows: TGCGCCAGCAGCCAAGTGGGGACAAGGGCCTACGAGCAGTACTTC.

This clone was seen a few times. The chain uses TRBV25-1 and TRBJ2-3, with 10 nucleotides matching TRBD2. CDR1 and CDR2 (germline): MGHDK, SYGVNS. The J segment lost 1 base and the V segment lost 8 bases, leaving 15 bases of the junction unmatched. The CDR3 loop spans 18 amino acids. The CDR3 protein is CASQFVRLAGVRTDTQYF. CDR3 nucleotide sequence: TGTGCCAGCCAGTTCGTAAGACTAGCGGGCGTGCGCACAGATACGCAGTATTTT.

A few counts support this clone. The chain combines TRBV27 with TRBJ2-7; D perhaps matches TRBD2 (5 bases). Trimming removed 5 bases from V and 3 bases from J, with 14 bases in between. The V gene's germline CDR1 is MNHEY and CDR2 SMNVEV (reference sequence). The length of the CDR3 is 14 residues. CDR3 in amino acids: CASSASEGIYEQYF. In DNA form, the CDR3 reads TGTGCCAGCAGTGCCTCCGAGGGAATCTACGAGCAGTACTTC.